This TCR beta chain was identified during a study of blood T cells in healthy people across ages. There are a few counts of this clonotype. Primed by a sample-barcoded 5' primer and a J-beta primer mix, a second PCR proceeded for about 6 to 12 cycles. TCRdb analysed the 5' RACE reads with MiXCR anew, one entry per CDR3 protein. Here the sample spans about a million distinct CDR3 sequences, roughly 51% being singletons. CDR3 length equals 18 residues. Germline lookup yields CDR1 PRHDT and CDR2 FYEKMQ (reference sequence). Trimming took 0 bases from V and 3 from J; bases not matched to a gene: 11. Sequenced sample: blood. V and J are TRBV13 and TRBJ2-7; TRBD2 aligns across 10 bases. The sequence was collected from a woman in her fifties or sixties in good health. The CDR3 coding sequence is TGTGCCAGCAGCTTAGGTCTGCGAACACTAGCGGGACTCTACGAGCAGTACTTC. Its protein is CASSLGLRTLAGLYEQYF.